The clone carrying this T cell receptor beta chain was recorded once. The data derive from a study of blood T cell repertoires in COVID-19. About the study: Whether acute or convalescent, the COVID-19 samples came from the United States, Italy and Spain.

As handled by the study authors: Estimated nucleated cell counts came from reference gene primer amplification. Data came from immunoSEQ multiplex PCR; TCRdb stores just in-frame clones and leaves some out. V and J calls and clone size are those listed in that table; D and trimming were worked out from the DNA. The sample lists about 300,000 clones, nearly 90% seen once, with approximately 5% in the top ten. Individuals aged roughly 18 to 95 years were recruited from roughly 22 US areas. The CDR3 is made up of 16 amino acids. The V and J ends lost 4 bases and 0 bases, in that order; junction bases with no gene match: 9. Germline V gives CDR1 MGHRA, CDR2 YSYEKL.

Material for sequencing was PBMCs or T cells enriched from blood (not recorded which). The chain carries TRBV4-1 and TRBJ2-7; the match to TRBD1 covers 7 bases. The clonotype originates from a woman aged 25-40 years who had recovered from COVID-19. The CDR3 DNA reads as TGCGCCAGCAGCCGAGCACAGGGGTTGAGCTCCTACGAGCAGTACTTC. Its translation: CASSRAQGLSSYEQYF.